The present T cell receptor (beta chain) was sequenced within a study of blood T cell repertoires in COVID-19. TCRdb's copy holds only in-frame clones and misses some; the assay was immunoSEQ multiplex PCR. This table holds about 52,000 clones, 90% found once. The CDR3 runs 14 residues. V was trimmed by 2 bases and J by 4 bases, leaving 9 bases between them. The germline V gene encodes CDR1 ENHRY and CDR2 SYGVKD. The material sequenced was peripheral blood. V gene TRBV10-3 combines with J gene TRBJ1-5; possible D gene TRBD1, 6 bases. This clonotype was obtained from a human donor in a cohort sampled during active COVID-19. The DNA for the CDR3 is TGTGCCATCAGTGAGGGACAGACAAATCAGCCCCAGCATTTT. It encodes CAISEGQTNQPQHF.